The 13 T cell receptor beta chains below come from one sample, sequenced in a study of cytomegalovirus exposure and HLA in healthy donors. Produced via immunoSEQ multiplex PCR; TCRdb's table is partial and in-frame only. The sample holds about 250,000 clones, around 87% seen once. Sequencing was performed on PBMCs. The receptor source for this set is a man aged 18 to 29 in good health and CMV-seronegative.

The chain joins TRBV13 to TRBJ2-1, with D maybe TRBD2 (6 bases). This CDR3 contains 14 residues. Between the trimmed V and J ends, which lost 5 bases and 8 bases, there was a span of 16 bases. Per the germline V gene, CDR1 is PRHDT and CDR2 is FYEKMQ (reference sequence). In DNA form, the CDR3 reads TGTGCCAGCAGCCCCCGGGGGTTTCTCGATGAGCAGTTCTTC. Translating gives CASSPRGFLDEQFF.

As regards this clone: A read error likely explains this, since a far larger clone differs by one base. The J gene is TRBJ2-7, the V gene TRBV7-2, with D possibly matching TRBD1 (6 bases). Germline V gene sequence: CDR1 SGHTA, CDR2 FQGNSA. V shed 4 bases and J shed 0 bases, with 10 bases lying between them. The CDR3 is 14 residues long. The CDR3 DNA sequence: TGTGCCAGCAGCTACGGACAGAGCTCCTACGAGCAGTACTTC. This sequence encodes CASSYGQSSYEQYF.

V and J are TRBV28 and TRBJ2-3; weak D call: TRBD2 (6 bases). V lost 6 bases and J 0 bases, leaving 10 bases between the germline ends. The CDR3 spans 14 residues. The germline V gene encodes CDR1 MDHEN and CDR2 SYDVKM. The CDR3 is CASRVGTSTDTQYF. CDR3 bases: TGTGCCAGCAGGGTCGGGACTAGCACAGATACGCAGTATTTT.

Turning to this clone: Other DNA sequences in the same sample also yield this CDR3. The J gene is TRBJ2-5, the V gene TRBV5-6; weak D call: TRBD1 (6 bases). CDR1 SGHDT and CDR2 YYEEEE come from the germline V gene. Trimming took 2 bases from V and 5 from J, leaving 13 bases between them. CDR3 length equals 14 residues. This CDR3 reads CASSFPTGQETQYF. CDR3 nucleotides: TGTGCCAGCAGCTTTCCAACAGGGCAGGAGACCCAGTACTTC.

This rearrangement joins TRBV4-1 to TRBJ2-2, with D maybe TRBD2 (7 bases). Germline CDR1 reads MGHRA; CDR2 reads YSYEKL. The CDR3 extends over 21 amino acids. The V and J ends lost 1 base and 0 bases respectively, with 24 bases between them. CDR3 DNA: TGCGCCAGCAGCCAAGTTGGCCTACCTCGGGGGGCCACTGCGAACACCGGGGAGCTGTTTTTT. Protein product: CASSQVGLPRGATANTGELFF.

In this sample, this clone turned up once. CDR3 amino acids: CASSYVGQGGDTQYF. DNA of the CDR3: TGCGCCAGCAGCTATGTGGGACAGGGGGGCGATACGCAGTATTTT. V and J are TRBV5-1 and TRBJ2-3; 11 bases align to TRBD1. CDR3 length: 15 amino acids. Germline CDR1 reads SGHRS; CDR2 reads YFSETQ. Unmatched junction bases numbered 6, after V lost 3 bases and J lost 6 bases.

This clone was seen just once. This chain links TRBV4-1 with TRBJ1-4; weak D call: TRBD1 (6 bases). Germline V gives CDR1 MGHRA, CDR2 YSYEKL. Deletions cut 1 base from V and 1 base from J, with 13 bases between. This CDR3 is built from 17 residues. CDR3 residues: CASSQGGRGETNEKLFF. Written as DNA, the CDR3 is TGCGCCAGCAGCCAAGGGGGGCGAGGGGAAACTAATGAAAAACTGTTTTTT.

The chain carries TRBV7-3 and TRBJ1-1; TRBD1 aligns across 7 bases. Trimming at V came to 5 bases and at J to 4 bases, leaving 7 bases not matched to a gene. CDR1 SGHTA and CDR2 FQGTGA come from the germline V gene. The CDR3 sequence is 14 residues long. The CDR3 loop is CASSDRARITEAFF. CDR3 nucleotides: TGTGCCAGCAGCGACAGGGCAAGGATCACTGAAGCTTTCTTT.

CDR3 loop: CASSLRGIPYNEQFF. The CDR3 DNA reads as TGTGCCAGCAGCTTACGGGGGATCCCCTACAATGAGCAGTTCTTC. The rearrangement uses TRBV7-2 and TRBJ2-1; the D gene is possibly TRBD2 (6 bases). In germline, CDR1 is SGHTA, CDR2 FQGNSA. The length of the CDR3 is 15 residues. Trimming cost V 2 bases and J 2 bases, with 10 bases left between them. The variable domain in full, completed from reference TRBV7-2 and TRBJ2-1, reads GAGVSQSPSNKVTEKGKDVELRCDPISGHTALYWYRQSLGQGLEFLIYFQGNSAPDKSGLPSDRFSAERTGGSVSTLTIQRTQQEDSAVYLCASSLRGIPYNEQFFGPGTRLTVL.

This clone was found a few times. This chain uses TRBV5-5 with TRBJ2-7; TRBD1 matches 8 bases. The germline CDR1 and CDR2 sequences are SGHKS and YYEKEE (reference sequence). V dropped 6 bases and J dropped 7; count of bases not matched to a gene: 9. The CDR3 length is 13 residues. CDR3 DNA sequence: TGTGCCAGCATACTAGACAGGGGAACGGAGCAGTACTTC. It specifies CASILDRGTEQYF.

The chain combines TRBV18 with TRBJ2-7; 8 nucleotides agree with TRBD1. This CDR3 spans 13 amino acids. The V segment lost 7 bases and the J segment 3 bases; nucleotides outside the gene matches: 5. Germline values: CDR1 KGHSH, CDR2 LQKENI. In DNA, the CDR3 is TGTGCCAGCTTGGGACAGGCGCACTACGAGCAGTACTTC. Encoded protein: CASLGQAHYEQYF.

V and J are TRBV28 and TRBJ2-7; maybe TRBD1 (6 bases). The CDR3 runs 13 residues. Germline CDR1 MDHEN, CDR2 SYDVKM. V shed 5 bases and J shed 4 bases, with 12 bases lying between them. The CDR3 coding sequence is TGTGCCAGCAGTGGGGGCGGCGGGTACGAGCAGTACTTC. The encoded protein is CASSGGGGYEQYF.

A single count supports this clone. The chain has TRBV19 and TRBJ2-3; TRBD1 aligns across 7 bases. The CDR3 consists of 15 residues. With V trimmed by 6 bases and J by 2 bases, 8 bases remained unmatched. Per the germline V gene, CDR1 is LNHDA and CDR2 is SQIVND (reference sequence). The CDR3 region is CASRRGQTTTDTQYF. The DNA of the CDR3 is TGTGCCAGTAGGAGGGGACAGACGACCACAGATACGCAGTATTTT. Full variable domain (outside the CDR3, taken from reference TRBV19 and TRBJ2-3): DGGITQSPKYLFRKEGQNVTLSCEQNLNHDAMYWYRQDPGQGLRLIYYSQIVNDFQKGDIAEGYSVSREKKESFPLTVTSAQKNPTAFYLCASRRGQTTTDTQYFGPGTRLTVL.